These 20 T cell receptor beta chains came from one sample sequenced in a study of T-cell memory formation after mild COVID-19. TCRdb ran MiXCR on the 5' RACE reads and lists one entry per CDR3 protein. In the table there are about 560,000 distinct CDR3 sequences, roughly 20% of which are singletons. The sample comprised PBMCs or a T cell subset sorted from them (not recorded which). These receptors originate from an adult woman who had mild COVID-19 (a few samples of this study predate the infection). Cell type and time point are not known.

The CDR3 nucleotides read TGTGCCAGCAGTGAGCGGGGGGGATGGACCGGGGAGCTGTTTTTT. It is translated as CASSERGGWTGELFF. The chain uses TRBV6-1 and TRBJ2-2; 9 bases agree with TRBD2. The length of the CDR3 is 15 residues. Trimming took 3 bases from V and 5 from J; bases not matched to a gene: 4. Germline assignment: CDR1 MNHNS and CDR2 SASEGT.

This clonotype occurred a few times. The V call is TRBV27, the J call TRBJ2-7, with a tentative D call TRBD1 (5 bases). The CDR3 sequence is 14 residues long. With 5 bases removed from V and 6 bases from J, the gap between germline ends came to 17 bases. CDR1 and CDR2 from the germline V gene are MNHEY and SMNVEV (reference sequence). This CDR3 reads CASSPQGINAEQYF. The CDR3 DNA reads TGTGCCAGCAGTCCCCAGGGAATCAACGCCGAGCAGTACTTC.

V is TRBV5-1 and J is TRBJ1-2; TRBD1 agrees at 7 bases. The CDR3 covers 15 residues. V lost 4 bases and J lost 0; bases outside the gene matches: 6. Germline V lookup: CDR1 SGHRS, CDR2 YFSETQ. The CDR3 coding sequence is TGCGCCAGCAGCGTTGACAGGGTGACTAACTATGGCTACACCTTC. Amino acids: CASSVDRVTNYGYTF.

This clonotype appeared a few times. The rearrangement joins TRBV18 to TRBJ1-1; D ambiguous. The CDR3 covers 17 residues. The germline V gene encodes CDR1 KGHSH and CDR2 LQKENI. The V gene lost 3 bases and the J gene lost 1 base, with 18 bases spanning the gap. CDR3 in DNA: TGTGCCAGCTCACCGTACGGCTTGGCTGATTCGAACACTGAAGCTTTCTTT. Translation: CASSPYGLADSNTEAFF.

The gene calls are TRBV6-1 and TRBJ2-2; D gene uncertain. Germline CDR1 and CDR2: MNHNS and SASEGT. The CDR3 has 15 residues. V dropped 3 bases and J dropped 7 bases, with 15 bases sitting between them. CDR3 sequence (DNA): TGTGCCAGCAGTGAGAGGAGCAAGGAGATCGGGGAGCTGTTTTTT. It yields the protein CASSERSKEIGELFF.

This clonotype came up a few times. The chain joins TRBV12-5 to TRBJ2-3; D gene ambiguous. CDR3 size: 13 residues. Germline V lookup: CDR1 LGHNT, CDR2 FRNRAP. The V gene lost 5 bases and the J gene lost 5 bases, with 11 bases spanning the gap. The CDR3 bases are TGTGCTAGTGGTGAGTCGACGGGAGATACGCAGTATTTT. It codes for CASGESTGDTQYF.

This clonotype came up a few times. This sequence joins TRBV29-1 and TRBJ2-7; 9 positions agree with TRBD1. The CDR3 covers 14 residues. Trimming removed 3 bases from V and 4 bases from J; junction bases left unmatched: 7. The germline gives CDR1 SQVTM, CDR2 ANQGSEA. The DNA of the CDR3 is TGCAGCGTTGAGGTCACAGGGGGCTTTTACGAGCAGTACTTC. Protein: CSVEVTGGFYEQYF.

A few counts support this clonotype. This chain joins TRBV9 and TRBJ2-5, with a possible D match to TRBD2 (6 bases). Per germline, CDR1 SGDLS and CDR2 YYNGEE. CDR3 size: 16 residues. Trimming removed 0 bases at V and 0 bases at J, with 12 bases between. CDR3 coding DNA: TGTGCCAGCAGCGTAGCCGGGGGACCTCACCAAGAGACCCAGTACTTC. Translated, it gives CASSVAGGPHQETQYF.

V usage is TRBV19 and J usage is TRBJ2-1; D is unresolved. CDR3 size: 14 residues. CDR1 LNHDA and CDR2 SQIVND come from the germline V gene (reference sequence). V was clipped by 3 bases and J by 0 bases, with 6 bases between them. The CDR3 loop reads CASSMLSSYNEQFF. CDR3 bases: TGTGCCAGTAGTATGCTGAGCTCCTACAATGAGCAGTTCTTC.

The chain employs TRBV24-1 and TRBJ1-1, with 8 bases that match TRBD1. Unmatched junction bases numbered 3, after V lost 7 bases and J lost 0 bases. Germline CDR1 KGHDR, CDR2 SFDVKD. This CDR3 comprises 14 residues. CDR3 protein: CATSKDRVNTEAFF. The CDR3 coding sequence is TGTGCCACCAGCAAGGACAGGGTGAACACTGAAGCTTTCTTT.

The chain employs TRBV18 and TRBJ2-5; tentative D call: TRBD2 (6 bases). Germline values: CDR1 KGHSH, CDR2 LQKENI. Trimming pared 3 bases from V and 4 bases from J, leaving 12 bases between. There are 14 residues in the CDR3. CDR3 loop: CASSPAGSGETQYF. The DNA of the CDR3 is TGTGCCAGCTCACCGGCGGGGTCGGGAGAGACCCAGTACTTC.

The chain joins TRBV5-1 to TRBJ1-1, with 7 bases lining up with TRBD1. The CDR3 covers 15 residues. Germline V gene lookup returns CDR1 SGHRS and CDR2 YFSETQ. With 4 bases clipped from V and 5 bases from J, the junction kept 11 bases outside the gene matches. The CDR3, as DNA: TGCGCCAGCAGCCTAACTTCGACAGGGTTGACTGAAGCTTTCTTT. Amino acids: CASSLTSTGLTEAFF.

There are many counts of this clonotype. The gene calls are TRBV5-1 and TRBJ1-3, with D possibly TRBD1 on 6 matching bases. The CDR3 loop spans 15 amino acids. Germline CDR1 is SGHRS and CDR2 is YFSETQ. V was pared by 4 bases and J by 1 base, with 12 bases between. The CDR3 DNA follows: TGCGCCAGCAGCCCAGGACAGTCGTCTGGAAACACCATATATTTT. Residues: CASSPGQSSGNTIYF.

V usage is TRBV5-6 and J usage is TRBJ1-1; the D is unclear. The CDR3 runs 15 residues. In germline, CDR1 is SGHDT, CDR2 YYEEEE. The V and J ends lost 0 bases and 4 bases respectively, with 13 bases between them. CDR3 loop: CASSLVEGGSTEAFF. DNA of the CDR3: TGTGCCAGCAGCTTGGTCGAGGGCGGGAGCACTGAAGCTTTCTTT.

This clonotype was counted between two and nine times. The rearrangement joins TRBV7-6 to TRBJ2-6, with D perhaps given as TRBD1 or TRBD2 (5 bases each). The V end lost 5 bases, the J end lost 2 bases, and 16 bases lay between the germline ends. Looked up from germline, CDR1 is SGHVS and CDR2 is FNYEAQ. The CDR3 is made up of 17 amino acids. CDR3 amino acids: CASSRDHRSAGANVLTF. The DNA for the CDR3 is TGTGCCAGCAGCCGGGACCACAGATCGGCTGGGGCCAACGTCCTGACTTTC.

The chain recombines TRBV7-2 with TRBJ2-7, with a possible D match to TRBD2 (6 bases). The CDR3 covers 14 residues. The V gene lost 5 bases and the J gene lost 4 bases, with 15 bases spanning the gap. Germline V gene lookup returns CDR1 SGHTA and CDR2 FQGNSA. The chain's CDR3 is CASSRGGSAYEQYF. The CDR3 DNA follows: TGTGCCAGCAGCCGGGGAGGATCCGCGTACGAGCAGTACTTC.

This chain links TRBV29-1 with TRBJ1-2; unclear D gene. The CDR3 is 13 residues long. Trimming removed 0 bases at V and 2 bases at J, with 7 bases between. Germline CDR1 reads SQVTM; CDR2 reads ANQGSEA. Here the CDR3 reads CSVEDRGNYGYTF. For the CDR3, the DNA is TGCAGCGTTGAAGATCGGGGAAACTATGGCTACACCTTC.

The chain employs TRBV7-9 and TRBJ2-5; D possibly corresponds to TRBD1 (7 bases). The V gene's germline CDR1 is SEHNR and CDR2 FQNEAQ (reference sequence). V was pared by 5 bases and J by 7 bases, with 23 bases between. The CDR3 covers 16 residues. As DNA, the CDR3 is TGTGCCAGCAGCCCGCAGGGGGGCCCCAGGGCTGGGACCCAGTACTTC. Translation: CASSPQGGPRAGTQYF. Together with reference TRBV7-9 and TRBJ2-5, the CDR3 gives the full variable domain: DTGVSQNPRHKITKRGQNVTFRCDPISEHNRLYWYRQTLGQGPEFLTYFQNEAQLEKSRLLSDRFSAERPKGSFSTLEIQRTEQGDSAMYLCASSPQGGPRAGTQYFGPGTRLLVL.

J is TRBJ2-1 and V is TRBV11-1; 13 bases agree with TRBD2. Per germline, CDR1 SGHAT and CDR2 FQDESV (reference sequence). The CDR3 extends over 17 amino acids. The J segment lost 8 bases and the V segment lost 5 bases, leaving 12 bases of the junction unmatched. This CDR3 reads CASSRHPGTSGEHEQFF. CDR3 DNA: TGTGCCAGCAGCCGACACCCCGGGACTAGCGGGGAGCATGAGCAGTTCTTC.

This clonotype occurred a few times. The CDR3 loop reads CASSFPGRTINYGYTF. CDR3 sequence (DNA): TGTGCCAGCAGCTTTCCCGGACGGACGATTAACTATGGCTACACCTTC. The chain uses TRBV7-9 and TRBJ1-2; D not resolved. The V and J ends lost 3 bases and 1 base respectively, with 15 bases between them. The V gene's germline CDR1 is SEHNR and CDR2 FQNEAQ (reference sequence). There are 16 residues in the CDR3.